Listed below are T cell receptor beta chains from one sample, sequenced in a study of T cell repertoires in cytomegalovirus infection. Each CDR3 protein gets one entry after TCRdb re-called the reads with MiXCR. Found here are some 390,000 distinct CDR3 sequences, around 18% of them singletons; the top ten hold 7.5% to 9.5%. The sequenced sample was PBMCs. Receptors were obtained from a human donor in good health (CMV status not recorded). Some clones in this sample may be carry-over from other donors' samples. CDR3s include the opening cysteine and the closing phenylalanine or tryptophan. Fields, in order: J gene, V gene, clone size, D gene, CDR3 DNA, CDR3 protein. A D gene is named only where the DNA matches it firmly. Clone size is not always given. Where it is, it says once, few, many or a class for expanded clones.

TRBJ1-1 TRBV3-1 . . TGTGCCAGCAGCCAAGAATACGGGGAACCCCCTGAAGCTTTCTTT CASSQEYGEPPEAFF
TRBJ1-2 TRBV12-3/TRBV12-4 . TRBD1 TGTGCCAGCAGGCCGACAGGGAACTATGGCTACAACTTC CASRPTGNYGYNF
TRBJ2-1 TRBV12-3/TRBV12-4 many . TGTGCCAGCATCAATAAGGGCGCTCACCCTAGGAATGAGCAGTTCTTC CASINKGAHPRNEQFF
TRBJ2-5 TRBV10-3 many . TGTGCCATCAGTGGTACCCTGGGGGAGACCCAGTACTTC CAISGTLGETQYF
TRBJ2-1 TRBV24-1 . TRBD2 TGTGCCACGTCCGGGACTAGCGGGACAAGGGGGCAGTTCTTC CATSGTSGTRGQFF
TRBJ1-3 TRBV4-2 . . TGTGCCAACAGCCAAGAGAGTGGGGCCCGGCAACTTAGCTCTGGAAACACCATATATTTT CANSQESGARQLSSGNTIYF
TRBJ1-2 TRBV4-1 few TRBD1 TGCGCCAGCCGGGACAGGGACTATGGCTACACCTTC CASRDRDYGYTF
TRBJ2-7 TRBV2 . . TGTGCCACCAACGGACGCGCCGAGCAGTACTTC CATNGRAEQYF
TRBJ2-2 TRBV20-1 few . TGCAGTGCTAGTGGATCGGTGGGGGCGGGGGAGCTGTTTTTT CSASGSVGAGELFF
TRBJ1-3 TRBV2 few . TGTGCCAGCAGGACGGACTCTGGAAACACCATATATTTT CASRTDSGNTIYF
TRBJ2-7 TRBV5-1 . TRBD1 TGCGCCAGCAGCTTTGAGACAGGGGTTGCCTACGAGCAGTACTTC CASSFETGVAYEQYF
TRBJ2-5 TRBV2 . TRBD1 TGTGCCAGCAGTGAAGAGGCAGGGGGAGAGACCCAGTACTTC CASSEEAGGETQYF
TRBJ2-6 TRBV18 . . TGTGCCAGCTCACCACCGGGGGGCTCTGGGGCCAACGTCCTGACTTTC CASSPPGGSGANVLTF
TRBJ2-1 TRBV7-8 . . TGTGCCAGCAGCTTATCGAGGGGGACCGACAATGAGCAGTTCTTC CASSLSRGTDNEQFF
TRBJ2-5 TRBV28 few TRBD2 TGTGCCAGCAGCCCGACCCCTGGGACTAGCGGGGGGAGGATAGAGACCCAGTACTTC CASSPTPGTSGGRIETQYF
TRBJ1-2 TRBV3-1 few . TGTGCCAGCAGTGCGACAGACTACTATGGCTACACCTTC CASSATDYYGYTF
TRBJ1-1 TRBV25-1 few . TGTGCCAGCAGTGCCCGTAGGGCAGGCACTGAAGCTTTCTTT CASSARRAGTEAFF
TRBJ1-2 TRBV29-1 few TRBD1 TGCAGCGTTTCCCAGACAGGGTTCAATGGCTACACCTTC CSVSQTGFNGYTF
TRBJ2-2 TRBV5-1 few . TGCGCCAGCAGCTTGGATCGGGTCGGGGAGCTGTTTTTT CASSLDRVGELFF
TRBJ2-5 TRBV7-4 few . TGTGCCAGCAGCTCTCGGGGGGCAGGGGAGACCCAGTACTTC CASSSRGAGETQYF
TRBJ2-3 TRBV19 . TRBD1 TGTGCCAGTAGTATAGGTTGGCAGGGGGCAGATACGCAGTATTTT CASSIGWQGADTQYF
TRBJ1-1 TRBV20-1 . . TGCAGTGCTAGACCAGGGGCAGGGAGGACTGAAGCTTTCTTT CSARPGAGRTEAFF
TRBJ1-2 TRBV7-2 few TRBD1 TGTGCCAGCAGCTTAGACGGCTCGAGGCAGGGGGCGCTGGGCACCTTC CASSLDGSRQGALGTF
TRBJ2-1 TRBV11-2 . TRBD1 TGTGCCAGCAGCTCACAGGGGGCCATGGGCAATGAGCAGTTCTTC CASSSQGAMGNEQFF
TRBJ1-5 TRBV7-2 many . TGTGCCAGCAGCCCCGAGGCAAGTCGCAATCAGCCCCAGCATTTT CASSPEASRNQPQHF
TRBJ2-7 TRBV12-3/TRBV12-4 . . TGTGCCAGCAGTTTTGCTTCGACTTTGGGAGGCTCCTACGAGCAGTACTTC CASSFASTLGGSYEQYF
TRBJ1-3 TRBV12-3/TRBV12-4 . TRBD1 TGTGCCAGCAGTTACCGGGACAGGGTCTCTGGAAACACCATATATTTT CASSYRDRVSGNTIYF
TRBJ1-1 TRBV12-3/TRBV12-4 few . TGTGCCAGCAGTTTCTTTGGCACTGAAGCTTTCTTT CASSFFGTEAFF
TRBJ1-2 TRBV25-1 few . TGTGCCAGCAGTGAACGAGCTTCCAGCTATGGCTACACCTTC CASSERASSYGYTF
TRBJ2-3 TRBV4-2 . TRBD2 TGTGCCAGCAGCCAAGTTTTGCGGGGGGACCTCACTATCCAAACACACACAGATACGCAGTATTTT CASSQVLRGDLTIQTHTDTQYF
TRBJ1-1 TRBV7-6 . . TGTGCCAGCAGCTTAGGGGGCCCCCTGGCTCGGACTTTCTTT CASSLGGPLARTFF
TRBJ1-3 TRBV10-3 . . TGTGCCATCAGTGGGAGCGGCGGAGGAAACACCATATATTTT CAISGSGGGNTIYF
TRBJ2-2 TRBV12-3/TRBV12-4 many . TGTGCCAGCAGCGACTTATCCGCCGGGGAGCTGTTTTTT CASSDLSAGELFF
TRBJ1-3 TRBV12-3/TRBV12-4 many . TGTGCCAGCAGTTTAGTGGGGGGGAGCTCTGGAAACACCATATATTTT CASSLVGGSSGNTIYF
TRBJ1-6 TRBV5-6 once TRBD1 TGTGCCAGCAGCTGGGACAGGGGATCACCCCTCCACTTT CASSWDRGSPLHF
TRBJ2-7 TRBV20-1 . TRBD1 TGCAGTGCCGGGGACAGGGGCCACGAGCAGTACTTC CSAGDRGHEQYF
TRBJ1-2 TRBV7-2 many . TGTGCCAGCAGCTTAGGTCCGGGGGACGGCTACACCTTC CASSLGPGDGYTF
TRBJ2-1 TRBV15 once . TGTGCCACCAGCAGTAGCGGACTAGAGCAGTTCTTC CATSSSGLEQFF
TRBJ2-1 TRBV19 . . TGTGCCAGTAGTAGGGGTGGTGGGAACAATGAGCAGTTCTTC CASSRGGGNNEQFF
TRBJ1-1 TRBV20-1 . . TGCAGTGCTAGTTGGGATAACACTGAAGCTTTCTTT CSASWDNTEAFF
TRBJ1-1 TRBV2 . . TGTGCCAGCAGCGGAGACAGGCCCCGGGACACTGAAGCTTTCTTT CASSGDRPRDTEAFF
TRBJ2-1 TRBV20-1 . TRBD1 TGCAGTGCACCGGGACAGCCTGAGGGATACAATGAGCAGTTCTTC CSAPGQPEGYNEQFF